Below are 2 T cell receptor beta chains sequenced from a single sample in a study of T cell repertoires in cytomegalovirus infection. TCRdb used MiXCR to reprocess the reads, holding one entry per CDR3 protein. Among around 210,000 distinct CDR3 sequences listed, around 6.2% were seen once. Sequenced sample: PBMCs. The receptor source for this set is a human donor in good health (CMV status not recorded). Some clones in this sample may be carry-over from other donors' samples.

The chain has TRBV19 and TRBJ2-1; no firm D call. Germline V gene lookup returns CDR1 LNHDA and CDR2 SQIVND (reference sequence). V was clipped by 6 bases and J by 4 bases, with 16 bases between them. CDR3 length: 15 amino acids. The CDR3, as DNA: TGTGCCAGTAGAGAGGAGCCGACACCTTACAATGAGCAGTTCTTC. Amino acid sequence: CASREEPTPYNEQFF.

This clonotype has at least ten counts. The V call is TRBV6-2 or TRBV6-3, the J call TRBJ1-1; 7 bases are shared with TRBD1. V lost 2 bases, J lost 4 bases, and 13 bases stayed unmatched. Germline loops: CDR1 MNHEY, CDR2 SVGEGT. The CDR3 runs to 17 residues. The CDR3 spells CASSYGGHRGLGTEAFF. The CDR3 bases are TGTGCCAGCAGTTACGGAGGCCACAGGGGATTAGGCACTGAAGCTTTCTTT.